This TCR beta chain was documented in a study of OX40 agonist ivuxolimab in advanced cancers. Concerning the study at large: The costimulatory receptor OX40 (CD134) was targeted by ivuxolimab, a fully human IgG2 agonistic monoclonal antibody. Intravenous ivuxolimab was administered to patients every 2 weeks at six dose levels: 0.01, 0.1, 0.3, 1.5, 3 and 10 mg/kg. Among the approximately 50 dose-escalation patients, approximately 20 had hepatocellular carcinoma, roughly 15 melanoma, 9 renal cell carcinoma and 9 head and neck cancer. In the dose-escalation cohort, around four fifths of patients were male, and the mean age was approximately 60 years with a range of about 20 to 80. Prior anti-PD-1, anti-PD-L1 or anti-CTLA-4 therapy was permitted, and checkpoint inhibitors had been received by roughly 42% of dose-escalation patients. Partial responses were achieved by three dose-escalation patients, of whom one had hepatocellular carcinoma and two had cutaneous melanoma. The purpose of peripheral TCRbeta sequencing was to test whether ivuxolimab changed TCR sequence diversity and led to clonal T-cell expansion. The paper reports the monotherapy dose-escalation portion (N of about 50 patients) of the phase I ivuxolimab trial.

The trial excluded patients who had a history of autoimmune disease or who were on systemic immunosuppression. Peripheral blood for TCR sequencing was drawn from every dose cohort at baseline, at cycle 4 day 1 and at cycle 7 day 1. The samples were taken from a phase I, first-in-human, multicenter, open-label dose-escalation trial of ivuxolimab. Adults with locally advanced or metastatic head and neck squamous cell, hepatocellular, melanoma or renal cell carcinoma were enrolled in the trial. Before TCR sequencing, CD4+ and CD8+ T cells were separately sorted from peripheral blood. Summary of the overall study and its limitations: The antigen specificity of the peripheral T cells that underwent clonal expansion was not determined. Low levels of normalized T-cell clonal expansion were also seen in some nonresponding patients. At doses of 0.1 to 3.0 mg/kg, clonal expansion of both CD4+ and CD8+ T cells in blood was seen between baseline and week 6. In the 0.1-3.0 mg/kg groups, partial responders had among the lowest normalized peripheral clonal expansion, particularly in CD8+ T cells. After ivuxolimab, CD8+ T cells had more expanded clones than CD4+ T cells on average.

Genomic DNA was extracted from sorted cells for sequencing of the TCRbeta CDR3 region. TCRbeta CDR3 regions were sequenced using the immunoSEQ Assay. In TCRdb, the immuneACCESS table is reduced to in-frame sequences with V and J assigned. These tables do not hold every clone; where another copy was compared, an unresolved V gene accounts for under half, and the others remain unexplained. A total of over 150,000 clones appear in this sample, 94% of them only once. The ten largest clonotypes hold around 0.33% of the sample. Comments on this clone: The clone's antigen remains unknown. No base-level quality is on record; no much larger clone is a single base apart.

The V end loses 5 bases and the J end loses 15 bases, and a stretch of 26 bases separates them. The CDR3 runs 15 amino acids, cysteine and phenylalanine included. Of the read, only the CDR3 DNA is kept; its 45 bases are in frame from base 1. Looking up the germline V gene yields CDR1 SGHTA and CDR2 FQGNSA. This clonotype was sampled from an adult with an advanced solid tumor such as melanoma, head and neck, liver or kidney cancer. The specimen was CD4+ or CD8+ T cells sorted from blood, collected in a trial of the OX40 agonist ivuxolimab. The chain joins TRBV7-2 to TRBJ2-1; the D gene is perhaps TRBD1, on 5 matching bases. The DNA sequence is as follows: TGTGCCAGCAGCGACAGCCGGCGCGGAAACAATGCCTCGTTCTTC. It encodes CASSDSRRGNNASFF. The full variable domain, with segments outside the CDR3 supplied by the reference TRBV7-2 and TRBJ2-1 proteins, appears as GAGVSQSPSNKVTEKGKDVELRCDPISGHTALYWYRQSLGQGLEFLIYFQGNSAPDKSGLPSDRFSAERTGGSVSTLTIQRTQQEDSAVYLCASSDSRRGNNASFFGPGTRLTVL.